These T cell receptor beta chains were read from a single sample in a study of neurological immune-mediated disorders. TCRdb reprocessed the 5' RACE reads via MiXCR and lists one record per CDR3 protein. The sample records 15,000 to 20,000 distinct CDR3 sequences, 9.5% to 12% being singletons. The specimen sequenced was CD8+ T cells from blood. Receptors originate from a woman aged 45-65 years in good health. CDR3s leave out the opening cysteine and the closing phenylalanine or tryptophan. D genes are given only for firm matches.

TRBJ2-1,TRBV28,NA,ASRYYSSSYNEQF
TRBJ1-1,TRBV12-3/TRBV12-4,TRBD1,ASSFAQGAGTEAF
TRBJ1-1,TRBV20-1,NA,SALYGTEAF
TRBJ2-3,TRBV7-9,NA,ASSPPQPDTQY
TRBJ2-2,TRBV29-1,TRBD2,SVPLAENTGELF
TRBJ2-7,TRBV12-3/TRBV12-4,NA,ASSWIRGEQY
TRBJ2-7,TRBV7-9,NA,ANSLIYERY
TRBJ2-1,TRBV20-1,TRBD2,SAGALAEAYNEQF
TRBJ1-1,TRBV7-2,NA,ASSLWLGDMNTEAF
TRBJ2-3,TRBV6-6,NA,ASSTGTASTDTQY
TRBJ1-5,TRBV27,NA,ASSPPGQPQH
TRBJ2-3,TRBV2,TRBD2,ASQIGLAGGLTDTQY
TRBJ2-5,TRBV9,NA,ASSPWGSRQETQY
TRBJ2-7,TRBV5-1,NA,ASSSRGSGVYEQY
TRBJ2-3,TRBV20-1,TRBD2,SARGLAGSDTQY
TRBJ2-7,TRBV7-9,TRBD2,ASSLELAAYEQY
TRBJ2-7,TRBV7-9,NA,ASSRQESYYEQY
TRBJ2-3,TRBV28,TRBD1,ASSFDRGTDTQY
TRBJ1-1,TRBV9,TRBD1,ASSPMDRGVTEAF
TRBJ2-7,TRBV4-3,NA,ASSQDRTYEQY
TRBJ2-7,TRBV27,TRBD1,ASSLRDRVGEQY
TRBJ2-7,TRBV12-5,NA,EMDFDYEQY
TRBJ2-7,TRBV12-3/TRBV12-4,NA,ASSYIGPDEQY
TRBJ1-1,TRBV30,NA,AWSLVSTEAF
TRBJ2-7,TRBV7-9,NA,ASSLVGPGYEQY
TRBJ2-1,TRBV10-3,TRBD2,AISESTGTSFNEQF
TRBJ1-6,TRBV20-1,TRBD1,SARSWGQGEEPLH
TRBJ2-1,TRBV27,NA,ASSSRSYNEQF
TRBJ2-7,TRBV11-2,NA,ASSSRPDGARGAIWVYEQY
TRBJ2-7,TRBV6-1,NA,ASSAREGSDEQY
TRBJ2-1,TRBV3-1,TRBD2,ASSQPRGLAGDSYNEQF
TRBJ2-7,TRBV29-1,NA,SVPGSGGEQY
TRBJ2-7,TRBV6-5,TRBD1,ASSYRDRGDYEQY
TRBJ1-2,TRBV20-1,NA,SVPMIVDYGYT
TRBJ1-2,TRBV4-1,TRBD1,ASSQEGTGGYGYT
TRBJ1-4,TRBV28,TRBD1,ASRRRTGANEKLF
TRBJ2-7,TRBV4-3,TRBD2,ASSPSQRGGVHEQY
TRBJ1-1,TRBV5-1,TRBD1,ASSSRTGMNTEAF
TRBJ2-7,TRBV27,TRBD1,ASSQSGTAYEQY
TRBJ2-1,TRBV5-5,NA,ASSSQAGLYNEQF
TRBJ2-1,TRBV28,NA,ASSYRDNKGQF
TRBJ2-7,TRBV20-1,TRBD1,SASGTGLTTYEQY
TRBJ1-5,TRBV27,TRBD1,ASSLQGDNQPQH
TRBJ2-3,TRBV30,TRBD2,AWNLAGGSDTQY
TRBJ1-6,TRBV7-3,TRBD1,ASSLRDRGDSPLH
TRBJ2-7,TRBV7-9,NA,ASSLGQQGPPYEQY
TRBJ2-3,TRBV4-1,NA,ASSQEEGGPDTQY
TRBJ2-7,TRBV14,NA,ASSQDLGPFYEQY
TRBJ2-5,TRBV9,NA,ASSVVDGGPETQY
TRBJ1-1,TRBV9,NA,ASSPGAF
TRBJ1-5,TRBV9,NA,ASSGGTTGIQH
TRBJ2-7,TRBV6-2/TRBV6-3,TRBD2,ASSQTSGRSYEQY
TRBJ2-1,TRBV9,NA,ASSTRPWRDAYNEQF
TRBJ2-7,TRBV11-3,NA,ASSPTGDSYEQY
TRBJ2-1,TRBV20-1,NA,SASRVRVYNEQF
TRBJ2-1,TRBV5-1,NA,ASSSSLGAGYNEQF
TRBJ2-7,TRBV7-9,TRBD1,ASSLANFARDRTYYEQY
TRBJ2-7,TRBV29-1,NA,SVETEGTYEQY
TRBJ2-7,TRBV25-1,TRBD1,ASSDSRTGPDEQY